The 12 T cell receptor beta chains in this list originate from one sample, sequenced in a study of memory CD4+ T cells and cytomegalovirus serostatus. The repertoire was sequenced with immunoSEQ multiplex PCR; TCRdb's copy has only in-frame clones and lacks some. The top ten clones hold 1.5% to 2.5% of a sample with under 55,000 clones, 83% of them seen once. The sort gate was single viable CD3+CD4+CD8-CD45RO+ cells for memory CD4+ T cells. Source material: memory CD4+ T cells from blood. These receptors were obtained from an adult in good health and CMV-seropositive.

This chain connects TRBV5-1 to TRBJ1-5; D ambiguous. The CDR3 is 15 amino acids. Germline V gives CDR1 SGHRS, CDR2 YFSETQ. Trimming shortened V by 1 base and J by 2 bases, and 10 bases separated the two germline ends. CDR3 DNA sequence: TGCGCCAGCAGCTTGAGTGGACGGGGCAATCAGCCCCAGCATTTT. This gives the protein CASSLSGRGNQPQHF.

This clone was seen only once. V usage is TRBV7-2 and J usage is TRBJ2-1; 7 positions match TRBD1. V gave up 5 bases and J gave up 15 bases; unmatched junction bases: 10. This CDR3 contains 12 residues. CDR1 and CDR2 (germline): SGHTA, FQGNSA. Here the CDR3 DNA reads TGTGCCAGCAGCCAAGCCCCCAGGGGGTTGTTCTTC. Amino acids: CASSQAPRGLFF.

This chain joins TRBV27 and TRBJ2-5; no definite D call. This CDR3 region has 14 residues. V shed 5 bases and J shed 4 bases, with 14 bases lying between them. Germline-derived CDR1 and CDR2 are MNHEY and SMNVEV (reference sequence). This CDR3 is CASSLGFKIETQYF. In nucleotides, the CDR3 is TGTGCCAGCAGTCTGGGGTTTAAGATAGAGACCCAGTACTTC.

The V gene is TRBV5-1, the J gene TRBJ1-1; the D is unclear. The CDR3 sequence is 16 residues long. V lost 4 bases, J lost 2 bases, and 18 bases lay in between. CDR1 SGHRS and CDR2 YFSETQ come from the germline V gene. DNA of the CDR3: TGCGCCAGCAGCCCCGAGGGTGGGGTAGCAAACACTGAAGCTTTCTTT. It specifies CASSPEGGVANTEAFF.

CDR3: CASSSGYDQPQHF. DNA of the CDR3: TGTGCCAGCAGCTCAGGGTACGATCAGCCCCAGCATTTT. This rearrangement joins TRBV7-2 to TRBJ1-5; tentatively, D is TRBD1 (5 bases). V was clipped by 4 bases and J by 5 bases, with 9 bases between them. CDR3 length: 13 residues. CDR1 SGHTA and CDR2 FQGNSA come from the germline V gene.

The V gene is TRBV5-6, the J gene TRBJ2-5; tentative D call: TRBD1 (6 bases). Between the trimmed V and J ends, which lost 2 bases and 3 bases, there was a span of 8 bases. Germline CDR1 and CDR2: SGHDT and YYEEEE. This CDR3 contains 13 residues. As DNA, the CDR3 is TGTGCCAGCAGCTTACAGGGAGAAGAGACCCAGTACTTC. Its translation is CASSLQGEETQYF.

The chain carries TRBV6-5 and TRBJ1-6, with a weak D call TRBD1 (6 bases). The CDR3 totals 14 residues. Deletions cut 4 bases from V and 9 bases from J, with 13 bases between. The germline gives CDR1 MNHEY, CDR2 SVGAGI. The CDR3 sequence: CASSWDTGGSPLHF. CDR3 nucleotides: TGTGCCAGCAGTTGGGACACCGGGGGTTCACCCCTCCACTTT.

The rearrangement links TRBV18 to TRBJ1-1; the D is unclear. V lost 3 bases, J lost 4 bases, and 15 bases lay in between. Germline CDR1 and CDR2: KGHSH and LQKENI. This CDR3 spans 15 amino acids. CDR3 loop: CASSPARGGITEAFF. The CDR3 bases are TGTGCCAGCTCACCCGCTCGGGGAGGTATCACTGAAGCTTTCTTT. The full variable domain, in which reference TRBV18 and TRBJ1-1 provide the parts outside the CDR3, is NAGVMQNPRHLVRRRGQEARLRCSPMKGHSHVYWYRQLPEEGLKFMVYLQKENIIDESGMPKERFSAEFPKEGPSILRIQQVVRGDSAAYFCASSPARGGITEAFFGQGTRLTVV.

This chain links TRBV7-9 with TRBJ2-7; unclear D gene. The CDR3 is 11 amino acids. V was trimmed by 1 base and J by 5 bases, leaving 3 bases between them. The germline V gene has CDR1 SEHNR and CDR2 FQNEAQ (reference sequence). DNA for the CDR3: TGTGCCAGCAGCTTAGGAGACGAGCAGTACTTC. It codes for CASSLGDEQYF.

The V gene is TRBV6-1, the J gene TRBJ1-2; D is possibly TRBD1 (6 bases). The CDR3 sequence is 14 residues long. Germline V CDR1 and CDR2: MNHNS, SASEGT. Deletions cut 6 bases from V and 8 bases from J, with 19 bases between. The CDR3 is CASSLQQGARGYTF. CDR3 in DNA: TGTGCCAGCAGCCTCCAACAGGGCGCGAGGGGCTACACCTTC.

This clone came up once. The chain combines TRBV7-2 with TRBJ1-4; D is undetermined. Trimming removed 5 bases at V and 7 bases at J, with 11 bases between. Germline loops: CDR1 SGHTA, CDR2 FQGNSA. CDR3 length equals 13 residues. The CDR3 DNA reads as TGTGCCAGCAGCCTCCTAATGCGTGAAAAACTGTTTTTT. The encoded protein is CASSLLMREKLFF.

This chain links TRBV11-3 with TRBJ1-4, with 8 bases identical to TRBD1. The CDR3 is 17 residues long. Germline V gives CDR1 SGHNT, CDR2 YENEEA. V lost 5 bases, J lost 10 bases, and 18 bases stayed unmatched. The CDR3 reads CASSLRRPGGAEGKLFF. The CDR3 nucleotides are TGTGCCAGCAGCCTACGGAGACCAGGGGGCGCGGAGGGAAAACTGTTTTTT.